Shown below are 11 T cell receptor beta chains from a single sample sequenced in a study of CD4 T cells in relation to SARS-CoV-2 and coronaviruses. Data came from immunoSEQ multiplex PCR; TCRdb stores just in-frame clones and leaves some out. The profile covers about 37,000 clones, with more than 75% appearing a single time and roughly a tenth taken by the ten largest. Sequences were obtained from memory CD4+ T cells from PBMCs. The receptors were sampled from an adult with COVID-19.

The chain combines TRBV11-3 with TRBJ1-2; no firm D call. The CDR3 contains 12 residues. V lost 3 bases, J lost 8 bases, and 10 bases lay in between. Germline CDR1 and CDR2: SGHNT and YENEEA. This CDR3 is CASSLSTQGYTF. The CDR3, as DNA: TGTGCCAGCAGCTTGTCCACACAAGGCTACACCTTC.

The genes are TRBV7-2 and TRBJ2-7; unclear D gene. The CDR3 length is 13 residues. Germline-derived CDR1 and CDR2 are SGHTA and FQGNSA. The V gene lost 2 bases and the J gene lost 2 bases, with 7 bases spanning the gap. The CDR3 sequence: CASSLYGAYEQYF. In DNA, the CDR3 is TGTGCCAGCAGCTTATACGGCGCCTACGAGCAGTACTTC.

This clone was picked up one time. The chain couples TRBV24-1 to TRBJ2-3; D may be TRBD2 (6 bases). There are 15 residues in the CDR3. CDR1 is KGHDR and CDR2 is SFDVKD in the germline V gene. V shed 1 base and J shed 3 bases, with 10 bases lying between them. CDR3 bases: TGTGCCACCAGTGATTTCGGCGGAGGGACAGATACGCAGTATTTT. Translated: CATSDFGGGTDTQYF.

This clone was recorded once. This chain uses TRBV6-9 with TRBJ1-6; D remains unclear. Germline CDR1 and CDR2: MNHGY and SVAAGI. This CDR3 has 14 amino acids. V was shortened by 7 bases and J by 4 bases, with 11 bases between the two germline ends. The CDR3 protein is CASIAPDYNSPLHF. The CDR3, as DNA: TGTGCCAGCATTGCTCCAGATTATAATTCACCCCTCCACTTT.

For the CDR3, the DNA is TGTGCCAGCACTCGGACGGCAGGCTCCATAGAGGGGGGCTACACCTTC. Amino acid sequence: CASTRTAGSIEGGYTF. V is TRBV11-1 and J is TRBJ1-2, with D possibly being TRBD1 (5 bases). The germline CDR1 and CDR2 sequences are SGHAT and FQDESV (reference sequence). The ends were cut back, 7 bases at V and 8 bases at J, with 26 bases in the middle. The CDR3 is 16 residues long.

V and J are TRBV11-3 and TRBJ2-5, with D perhaps TRBD2 (6 bases). The V end lost 6 bases, the J end lost 5 bases, and 19 bases lay between the germline ends. Germline CDR1 SGHNT, CDR2 YENEEA. The length of the CDR3 is 15 residues. This CDR3 is CASSRTLGGWETQYF. The CDR3 DNA reads as TGTGCCAGCAGTCGGACCCTCGGGGGTTGGGAGACCCAGTACTTC. Supplemented by reference TRBV11-3 and TRBJ2-5, the full variable domain reads EAGVVQSPRYKIIEKKQPVAFWCNPISGHNTLYWYLQNLGQGPELLIRYENEEAVDDSQLPKDRFSAERLKGVDSTLKIQPAELGDSAVYLCASSRTLGGWETQYFGPGTRLLVL.

This rearrangement joins TRBV11-2 to TRBJ2-2; the D gene is possibly TRBD2 (6 bases). There are 15 residues in the CDR3. The ends were cut back, 6 bases at V and 3 bases at J, with 14 bases in the middle. CDR1 is SGHAT, CDR2 FQNNGV, per germline. CDR3 sequence reads: CASRRQWGDTGELFF. CDR3 DNA sequence: TGTGCCAGCAGAAGACAGTGGGGGGACACCGGGGAGCTGTTTTTT. Combining the CDR3 with reference TRBV11-2 and TRBJ2-2 gives the whole variable domain EAGVAQSPRYKIIEKRQSVAFWCNPISGHATLYWYQQILGQGPKLLIQFQNNGVVDDSQLPKDRFSAERLKGVDSTLKIQPAKLEDSAVYLCASRRQWGDTGELFFGEGSRLTVL.

V is TRBV19 and J is TRBJ2-2; 7 nucleotides align to TRBD1. V shed 9 bases and J 1 base; nucleotides not matched to a gene: 11. The CDR3 consists of 16 residues. In germline, CDR1 is LNHDA, CDR2 SQIVND (reference sequence). CDR3 amino acids: CASTGQKTRNTGELFF. DNA of the CDR3: TGTGCCAGCACGGGACAGAAGACGCGGAACACCGGGGAGCTGTTTTTT.

The rearrangement uses TRBV4-2 and TRBJ2-1; D is undetermined. Per the germline V gene, CDR1 is LGHNA and CDR2 is YNFKEQ. The CDR3 loop spans 14 amino acids. Trimming removed 0 bases from V and 7 bases from J, with 10 bases in between. The CDR3 sequence: CASSQDVWVNEQFF. In nucleotides, the CDR3 is TGTGCCAGCAGCCAAGACGTCTGGGTTAATGAGCAGTTCTTC.

The rearrangement links TRBV7-3 to TRBJ1-1, with 11 nucleotides matching TRBD1. Trimming removed 0 bases from V and 14 bases from J; junction bases left unmatched: 8. The CDR3 is made up of 14 amino acids. The V gene's germline CDR1 is SGHTA and CDR2 FQGTGA. The CDR3 protein is CASSLTSRDRGRFF. The CDR3 DNA reads as TGTGCCAGCAGCTTAACTAGCCGGGACAGGGGGAGGTTCTTT.

The chain carries TRBV5-8 and TRBJ1-2; D is possibly TRBD1 (5 bases). The germline V gene encodes CDR1 SGHTS and CDR2 YDEGEE. V lost 2 bases and J lost 8, with 19 bases in between. This CDR3 has 15 amino acids. This CDR3 reads CASSFKLTGERGYTF. As DNA, the CDR3 is TGTGCCAGCAGCTTTAAGCTGACGGGGGAACGAGGCTACACCTTC.